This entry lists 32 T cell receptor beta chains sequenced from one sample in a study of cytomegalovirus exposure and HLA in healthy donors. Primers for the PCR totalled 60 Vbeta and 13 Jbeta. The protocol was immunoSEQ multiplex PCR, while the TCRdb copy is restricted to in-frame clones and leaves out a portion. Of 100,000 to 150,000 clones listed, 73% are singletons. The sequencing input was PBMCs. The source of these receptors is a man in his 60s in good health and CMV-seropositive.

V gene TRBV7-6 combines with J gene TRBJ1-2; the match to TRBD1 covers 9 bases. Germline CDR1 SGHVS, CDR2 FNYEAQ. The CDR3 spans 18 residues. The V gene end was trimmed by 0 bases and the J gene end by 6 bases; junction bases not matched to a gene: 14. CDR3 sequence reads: CASSLAVPGTGSGNGYTF. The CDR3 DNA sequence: TGTGCCAGCAGCTTAGCGGTCCCCGGGACAGGGAGTGGAAATGGCTACACCTTC.

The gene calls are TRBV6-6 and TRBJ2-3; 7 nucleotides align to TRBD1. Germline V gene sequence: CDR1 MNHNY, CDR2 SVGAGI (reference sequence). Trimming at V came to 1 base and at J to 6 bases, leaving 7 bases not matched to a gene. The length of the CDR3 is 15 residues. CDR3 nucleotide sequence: TGTGCCAGCAGTTACTTAGGGGGCCTTGCGGATACGCAGTATTTT. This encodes CASSYLGGLADTQYF.

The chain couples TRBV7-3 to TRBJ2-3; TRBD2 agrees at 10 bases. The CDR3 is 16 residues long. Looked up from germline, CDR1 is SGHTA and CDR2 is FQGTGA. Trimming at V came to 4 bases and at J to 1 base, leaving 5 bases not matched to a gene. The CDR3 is CASSSQREGGTDTQYF. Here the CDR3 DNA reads TGTGCCAGCAGCTCCCAGCGGGAGGGGGGCACAGATACGCAGTATTTT.

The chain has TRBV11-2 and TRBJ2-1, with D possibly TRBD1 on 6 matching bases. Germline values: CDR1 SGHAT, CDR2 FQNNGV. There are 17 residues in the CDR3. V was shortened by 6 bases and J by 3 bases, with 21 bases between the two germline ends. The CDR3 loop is CASRNTRGSRRYNEQFF. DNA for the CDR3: TGTGCCAGCAGAAACACTAGGGGGAGCCGACGCTACAATGAGCAGTTCTTC.

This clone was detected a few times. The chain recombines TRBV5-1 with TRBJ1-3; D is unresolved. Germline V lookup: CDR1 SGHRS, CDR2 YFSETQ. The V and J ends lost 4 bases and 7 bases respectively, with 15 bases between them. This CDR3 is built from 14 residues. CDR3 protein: CASSPNDGGNTIYF. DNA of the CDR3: TGCGCCAGCAGCCCTAACGACGGAGGCAACACCATATATTTT.

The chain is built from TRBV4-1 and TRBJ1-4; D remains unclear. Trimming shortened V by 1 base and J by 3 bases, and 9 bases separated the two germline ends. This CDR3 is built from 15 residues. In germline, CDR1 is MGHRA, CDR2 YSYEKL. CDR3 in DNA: TGCGCCAGCAGCCAAGGCCGTCTACCTAATGAAAAACTGTTTTTT. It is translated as CASSQGRLPNEKLFF.

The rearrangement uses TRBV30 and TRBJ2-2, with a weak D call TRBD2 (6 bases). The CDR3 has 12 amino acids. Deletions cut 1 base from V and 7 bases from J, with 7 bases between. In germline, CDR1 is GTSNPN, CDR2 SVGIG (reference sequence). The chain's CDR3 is CAWSGGVGELFF. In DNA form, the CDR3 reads TGTGCCTGGAGTGGGGGGGTCGGGGAGCTGTTTTTT. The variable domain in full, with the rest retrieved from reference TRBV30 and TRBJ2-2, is SQTIHQWPATLVQPVGSPLSLECTVEGTSNPNLYWYRQAAGRGLQLLFYSVGIGQISSEVPQNLSASRPQDRQFILSSKKLLLSDSGFYLCAWSGGVGELFFGEGSRLTVL.

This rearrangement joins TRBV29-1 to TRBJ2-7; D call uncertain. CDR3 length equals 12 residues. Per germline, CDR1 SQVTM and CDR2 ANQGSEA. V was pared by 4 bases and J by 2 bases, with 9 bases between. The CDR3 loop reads CSVVSGPYEQYF. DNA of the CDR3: TGCAGCGTTGTATCTGGGCCCTACGAGCAGTACTTC.

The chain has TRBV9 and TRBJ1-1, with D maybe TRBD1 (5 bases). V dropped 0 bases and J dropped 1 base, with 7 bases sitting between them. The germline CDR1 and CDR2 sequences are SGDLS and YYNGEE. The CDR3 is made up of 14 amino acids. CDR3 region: CASSVVTGNTEAFF. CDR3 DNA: TGTGCCAGCAGCGTAGTCACAGGGAACACTGAAGCTTTCTTT.

The CDR3 region is CAWSSNRGTQYF. For the CDR3, the DNA is TGTGCCTGGAGTTCAAATAGAGGGACCCAGTACTTC. The chain links TRBV30 to TRBJ2-5; no definite D call. The CDR3 contains 12 residues. Germline values: CDR1 GTSNPN, CDR2 SVGIG (reference sequence). V lost 2 bases and J lost 7, with 11 bases in between.

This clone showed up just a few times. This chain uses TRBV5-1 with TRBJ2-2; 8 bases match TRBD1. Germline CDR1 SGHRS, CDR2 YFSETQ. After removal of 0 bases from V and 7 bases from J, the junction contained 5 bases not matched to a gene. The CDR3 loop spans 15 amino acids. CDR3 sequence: CASSLAGTGFGELFF. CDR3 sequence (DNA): TGCGCCAGCAGCTTGGCGGGGACAGGTTTCGGGGAGCTGTTTTTT.

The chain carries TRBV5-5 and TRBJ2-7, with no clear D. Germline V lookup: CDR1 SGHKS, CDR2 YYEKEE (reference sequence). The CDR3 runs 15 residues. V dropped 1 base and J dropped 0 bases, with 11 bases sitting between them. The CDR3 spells CASSLRSESSYEQYF. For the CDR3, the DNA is TGTGCCAGCAGCTTGAGGTCGGAGAGCTCCTACGAGCAGTACTTC.

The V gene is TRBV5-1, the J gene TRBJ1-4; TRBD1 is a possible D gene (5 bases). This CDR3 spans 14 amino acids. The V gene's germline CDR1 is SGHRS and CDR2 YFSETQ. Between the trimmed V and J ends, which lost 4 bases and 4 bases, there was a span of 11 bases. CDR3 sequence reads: CASSGGGNNEKLFF. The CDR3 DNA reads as TGCGCCAGCAGCGGCGGGGGGAATAATGAAAAACTGTTTTTT.

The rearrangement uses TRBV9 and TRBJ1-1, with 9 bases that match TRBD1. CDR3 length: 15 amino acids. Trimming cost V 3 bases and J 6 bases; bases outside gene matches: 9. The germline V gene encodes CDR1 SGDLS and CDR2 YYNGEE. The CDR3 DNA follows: TGTGCCAGCAGCGCAACCTCCGGGACAGGGTCTGAAGCTTTCTTT. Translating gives CASSATSGTGSEAFF.

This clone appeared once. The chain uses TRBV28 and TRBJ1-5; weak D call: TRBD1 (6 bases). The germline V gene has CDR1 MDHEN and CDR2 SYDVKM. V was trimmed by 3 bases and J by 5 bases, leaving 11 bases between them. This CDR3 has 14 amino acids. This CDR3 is CASSFRPGDQPQHF. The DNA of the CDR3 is TGTGCCAGCAGTTTCCGTCCAGGGGATCAGCCCCAGCATTTT.

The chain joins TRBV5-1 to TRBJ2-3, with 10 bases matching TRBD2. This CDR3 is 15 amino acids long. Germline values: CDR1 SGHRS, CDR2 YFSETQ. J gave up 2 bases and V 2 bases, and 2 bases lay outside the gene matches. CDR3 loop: CASSLLAGTTDTQYF. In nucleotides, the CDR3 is TGCGCCAGCAGCTTACTAGCGGGGACCACAGATACGCAGTATTTT. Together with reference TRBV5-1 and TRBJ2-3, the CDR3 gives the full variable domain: KAGVTQTPRYLIKTRGQQVTLSCSPISGHRSVSWYQQTPGQGLQFLFEYFSETQRNKGNFPGRFSGRQFSNSRSEMNVSTLELGDSALYLCASSLLAGTTDTQYFGPGTRLTVL.

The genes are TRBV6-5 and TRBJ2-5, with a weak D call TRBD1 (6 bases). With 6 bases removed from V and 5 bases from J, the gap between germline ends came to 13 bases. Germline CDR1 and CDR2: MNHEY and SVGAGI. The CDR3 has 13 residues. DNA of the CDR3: TGTGCCAGCAGACCTACAGGGCGTGAGACCCAGTACTTC. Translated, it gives CASRPTGRETQYF.

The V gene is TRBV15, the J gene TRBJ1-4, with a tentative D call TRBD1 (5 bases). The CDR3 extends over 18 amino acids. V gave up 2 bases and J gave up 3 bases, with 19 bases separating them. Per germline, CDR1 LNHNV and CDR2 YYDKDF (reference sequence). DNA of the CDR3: TGTGCCACCAGCAGACCAATGGGAGGGGCCGGAGCTAATGAAAAACTGTTTTTT. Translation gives CATSRPMGGAGANEKLFF.

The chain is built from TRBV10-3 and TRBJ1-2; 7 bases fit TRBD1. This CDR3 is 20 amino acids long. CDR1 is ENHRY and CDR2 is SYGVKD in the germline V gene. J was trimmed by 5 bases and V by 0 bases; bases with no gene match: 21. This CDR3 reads CAISESSGVLHDRELYGYTF. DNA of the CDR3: TGTGCCATCAGTGAGTCATCGGGGGTACTACACGACAGGGAATTATATGGCTACACCTTC.

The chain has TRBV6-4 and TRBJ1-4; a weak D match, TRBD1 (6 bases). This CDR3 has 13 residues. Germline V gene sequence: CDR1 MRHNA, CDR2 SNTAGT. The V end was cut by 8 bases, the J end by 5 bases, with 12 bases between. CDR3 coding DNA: TGTGCCAGCTCGGCAGGGGAGAATGAAAAACTGTTTTTT. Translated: CASSAGENEKLFF.

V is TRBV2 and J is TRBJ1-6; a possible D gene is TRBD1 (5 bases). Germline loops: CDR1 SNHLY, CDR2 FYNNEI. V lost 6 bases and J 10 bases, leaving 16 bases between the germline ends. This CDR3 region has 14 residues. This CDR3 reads CASSRGDFESPLHF. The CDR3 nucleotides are TGTGCCAGCAGCCGCGGGGACTTTGAATCACCCCTCCACTTT.

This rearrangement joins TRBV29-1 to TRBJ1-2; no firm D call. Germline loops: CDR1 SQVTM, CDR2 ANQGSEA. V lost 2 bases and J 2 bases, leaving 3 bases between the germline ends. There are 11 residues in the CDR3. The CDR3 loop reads CSVELNYGYTF. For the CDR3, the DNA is TGCAGCGTTGAACTAAACTATGGCTACACCTTC.

CDR3: CASSVGGANTEAFF. The CDR3 DNA follows: TGTGCCAGCAGTGTTGGGGGGGCGAACACTGAAGCTTTCTTT. The chain has TRBV25-1 and TRBJ1-1; D is possibly TRBD1 (6 bases). Per the germline V gene, CDR1 is MGHDK and CDR2 is SYGVNS. V was pared by 4 bases and J by 1 base, with 10 bases between. This CDR3 contains 14 residues.

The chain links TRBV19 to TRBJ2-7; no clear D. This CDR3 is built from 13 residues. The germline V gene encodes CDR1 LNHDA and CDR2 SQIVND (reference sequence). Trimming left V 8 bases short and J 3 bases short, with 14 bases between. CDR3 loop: CASSFTVSYEQYF. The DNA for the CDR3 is TGTGCCAGTTCTTTCACCGTGAGCTACGAGCAGTACTTC.

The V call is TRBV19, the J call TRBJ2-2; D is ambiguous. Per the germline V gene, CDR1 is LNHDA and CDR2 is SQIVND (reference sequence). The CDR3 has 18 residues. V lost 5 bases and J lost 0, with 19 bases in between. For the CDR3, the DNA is TGTGCCAGTAGTGCCCCATCCCTAAGTGCCTCGAACACCGGGGAGCTGTTTTTT. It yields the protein CASSAPSLSASNTGELFF.

The CDR3 spells CASSKGASTDTQYF. The CDR3 nucleotides are TGCGCCAGCAGTAAGGGGGCTAGCACAGATACGCAGTATTTT. V and J are TRBV5-1 and TRBJ2-3, with 7 bases lining up with TRBD1. The CDR3 has 14 amino acids. Germline lookup yields CDR1 SGHRS and CDR2 YFSETQ. Trimming took 5 bases from V and 0 from J; bases not matched to a gene: 3. Variable domain in full (rest from reference TRBV5-1 and TRBJ2-3): KAGVTQTPRYLIKTRGQQVTLSCSPISGHRSVSWYQQTPGQGLQFLFEYFSETQRNKGNFPGRFSGRQFSNSRSEMNVSTLELGDSALYLCASSKGASTDTQYFGPGTRLTVL.

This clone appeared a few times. CDR3 sequence (DNA): TGCGCCAGCAGCCAAGACAACAGGGGAGGAAACAATGAGCAGTTCTTC. Its protein is CASSQDNRGGNNEQFF. This chain uses TRBV4-1 with TRBJ2-1; a possible D gene is TRBD1 (7 bases). The CDR3 covers 16 residues. Between the trimmed V and J ends, which lost 0 bases and 5 bases, there was a span of 14 bases. Germline lookup yields CDR1 MGHRA and CDR2 YSYEKL.

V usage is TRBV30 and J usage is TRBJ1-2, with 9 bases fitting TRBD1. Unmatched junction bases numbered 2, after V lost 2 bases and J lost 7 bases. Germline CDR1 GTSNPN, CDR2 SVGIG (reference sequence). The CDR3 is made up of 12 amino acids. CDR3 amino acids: CAWSMGQGGYTF. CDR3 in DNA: TGTGCCTGGAGTATGGGACAGGGTGGCTACACCTTC.

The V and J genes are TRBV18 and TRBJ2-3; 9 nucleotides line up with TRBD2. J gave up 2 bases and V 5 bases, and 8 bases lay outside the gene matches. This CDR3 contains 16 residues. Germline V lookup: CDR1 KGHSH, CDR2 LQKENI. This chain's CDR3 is CASSALAGPDTDTQYF. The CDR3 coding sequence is TGTGCCAGCTCAGCGCTAGCGGGGCCCGACACAGATACGCAGTATTTT.

DNA of the CDR3: TGCGCCAGCAGCTTGGGACCGACTAATGGCTACACCTTC. Its translation is CASSLGPTNGYTF. The chain carries TRBV5-1 and TRBJ1-2, with D unresolved. V was clipped by 0 bases and J by 6 bases, with 9 bases between them. The germline V gene encodes CDR1 SGHRS and CDR2 YFSETQ. The CDR3 runs to 13 residues.

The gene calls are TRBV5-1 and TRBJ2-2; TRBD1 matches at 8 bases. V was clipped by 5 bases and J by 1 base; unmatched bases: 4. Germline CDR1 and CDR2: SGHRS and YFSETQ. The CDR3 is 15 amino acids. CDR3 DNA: TGCGCCAGCAGTCCAGACAGGGGGAACACCGGGGAGCTGTTTTTT. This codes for CASSPDRGNTGELFF.

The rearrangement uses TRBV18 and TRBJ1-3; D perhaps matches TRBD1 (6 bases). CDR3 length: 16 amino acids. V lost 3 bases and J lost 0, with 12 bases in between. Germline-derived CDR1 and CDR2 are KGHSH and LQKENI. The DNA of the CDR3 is TGTGCCAGCTCACCCGGACAGCCTACCTCTGGAAACACCATATATTTT. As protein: CASSPGQPTSGNTIYF.